Below, one T cell receptor (beta chain) is given with its context. Its specific antigen is unknown. No base quality values were provided; no much bigger clone lies one nucleotide off. The ViraFEST assay stimulated PBMC with viral peptide pools and then used TCR sequencing to identify antigen-specific CD4+ T cell clonotypes by expansion. After more than nine days of culture, CD4+ T cells were isolated with the EasySep CD4+ T cell isolation kit. Healthy vaccine recipients had no prior SARS-CoV-2 infection, confirmed by negative nucleocapsid antibodies before and after vaccination. Some 2 million PBMC per well were cultured in IMDM with roughly 5% human AB serum, 10 IU/ml IL-2 and gentamicin, plus 10 ug/ml peptides. On days 3 and 7, half of the culture medium was replaced with fresh IL-2-containing medium. Unless noted otherwise, every peptide stimulation condition was cultured in triplicate wells. Using Ficoll-Paque Plus gradient centrifugation, PBMC were separated from whole blood and then either used fresh or cryopreserved at -140C. The overlapping peptide pools covered the spike proteins of SARS-CoV-2 as well as those of the common cold coronaviruses HCoV-NL63, HCoV-OC43 and HCoV-229E. The QIAamp micro DNA kit was used to extract genomic DNA from the cultured CD4+ T cells.

The data were obtained in a study of vaccination effects on CD4 cells after COVID-19 (dated by TCRdb to between 2021 and 2024). Concerning the study at large: Two doses of either the BNT162b2 or the mRNA-1273 mRNA SARS-CoV-2 vaccine were administered to participants. A total of 10 COVID-19 convalescent patients and several SARS-CoV-2-naive healthy vaccine recipients were included in the full study. Cultures from other donors in the study were sequenced using the Oncomine TCR Beta short-read assay on an Illumina iSeq 100. SARS-CoV-2 spike-specific CD4+ TCR repertoires were compared before and after mRNA vaccination in COVID-19 convalescent patients and in infection-naive vaccine recipients.

What the study reported, not specific to this receptor: The study was limited by a small number of convalescent patients and lacked early post-infection timepoints. In healthy vaccine recipients, vaccine-induced clones were almost all SARS-CoV-2 mono-reactive, with only 1 of 255 cross-reactive with common cold coronaviruses. Marked clonal contraction was observed in both infection-induced and vaccine-induced clones at late post-vaccination timepoints, consistent with waning T cell responses.

There are 13 amino acids in the CDR3, from cysteine to phenylalanine inclusive. Only CDR3 DNA remains: 39 bases, in frame from the first base. At the junction V is shortened by 6 bases and J by 5 bases, with 13 bases in between. The germline V gene yields KGHSH for CDR1 and LQKENI for CDR2. Library construction relied on the immunoSEQ multiplex PCR assay. DNA from the cultured and isolated CD4+ T cells underwent TCR beta CDR3 sequencing. The study's processing was this. Non-productive TCR sequences were removed, reads were trimmed to the CDR3 region, and CDR3s of at least 7 amino acids were retained. The MANAFEST web app was used to identify antigen-specific clonotypes by comparing expansion in peptide wells with expansion in reference cultures. For clones to be considered positive, expansion at FDR<0.05 versus reference and all other wells, an odds ratio above 5, and a frequency above 0.1% in two replicate wells were required. Cross-reactive clonotypes were defined as significantly expanded in SARS-CoV-2 spike wells and in at least one common cold coronavirus spike condition. Levenshtein distance calculated with the stringdist R package was used to assess CDR3 similarity, and unrooted trees were constructed with ape in R 3.6.1. As stored in TCRdb, this immuneACCESS dataset retains in-frame rearrangements with V and J assigned. A fraction of the clones does not appear; measured against another copy, unresolved V genes explain less than half of the discrepancy, and the remainder lacks a known reason. V and J calls and clone size are given by that table; D and trimming were obtained from the DNA. The sample table shows roughly 67,000 clones, and roughly 79% are seen once. About 10% of the sample rests with the top ten.

The chain was built from TRBV18 and TRBJ1-1, and possibly TRBD1, on 5 matching bases. This material consisted of CD4+ T cells from PBMCs cultured with SARS-CoV-2 spike peptides, taken before COVID-19 vaccination. The cell subset or site label, read with the paper, signifies: SARS-CoV-2 spike overlapping peptide pool stimulation. This receptor was obtained from a human donor who received a COVID-19 vaccine. The CDR3 in this case is CASSGGLETEAFF. The base sequence is TGTGCCAGCTCTGGGGGTCTGGAAACTGAAGCTTTCTTT.